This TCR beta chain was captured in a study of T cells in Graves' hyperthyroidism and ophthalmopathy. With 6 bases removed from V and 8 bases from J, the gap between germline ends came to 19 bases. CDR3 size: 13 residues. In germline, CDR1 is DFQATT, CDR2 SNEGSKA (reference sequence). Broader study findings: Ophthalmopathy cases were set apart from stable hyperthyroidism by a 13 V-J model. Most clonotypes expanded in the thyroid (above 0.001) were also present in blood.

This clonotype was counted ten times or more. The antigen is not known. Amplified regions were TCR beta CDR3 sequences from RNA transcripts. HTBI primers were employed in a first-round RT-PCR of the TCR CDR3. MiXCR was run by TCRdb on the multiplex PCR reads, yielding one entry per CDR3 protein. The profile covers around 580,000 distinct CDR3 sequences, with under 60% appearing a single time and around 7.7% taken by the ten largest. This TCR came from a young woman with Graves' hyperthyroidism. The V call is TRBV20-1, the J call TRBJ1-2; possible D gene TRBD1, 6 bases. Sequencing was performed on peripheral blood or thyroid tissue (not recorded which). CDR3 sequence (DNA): TGCAGTGCCGAGCGGGGGGCTCGGGCCGGCTACACCTTC. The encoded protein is CSAERGARAGYTF.